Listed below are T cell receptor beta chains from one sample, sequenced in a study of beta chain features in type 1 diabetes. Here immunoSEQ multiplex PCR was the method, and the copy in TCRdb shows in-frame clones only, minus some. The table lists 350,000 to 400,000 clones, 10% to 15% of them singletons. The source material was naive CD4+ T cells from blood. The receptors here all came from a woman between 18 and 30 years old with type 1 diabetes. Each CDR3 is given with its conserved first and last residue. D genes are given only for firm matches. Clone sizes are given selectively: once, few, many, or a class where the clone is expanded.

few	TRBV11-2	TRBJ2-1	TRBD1	TGTGCCAGCAGCTTAGTTTGGACAGGCTCCTACAATGAGCAGTTCTTC	CASSLVWTGSYNEQFF
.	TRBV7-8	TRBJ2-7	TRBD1	TGTGCCAGCACCCTCCGGGACAGATCCTACGAGCAGTACTTC	CASTLRDRSYEQYF
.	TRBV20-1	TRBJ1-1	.	TGCAGTGCTCCTACCCAAAAAGCTTTCTTT	CSAPTQKAFF
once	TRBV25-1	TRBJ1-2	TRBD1	TGTGCCAGCAGTGCCAAGACAGGGGACGGCTACACCTTC	CASSAKTGDGYTF
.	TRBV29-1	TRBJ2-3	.	TGCAGCGTTTCCCGAGGCGGGGGCACAGATACGCAGTATTTT	CSVSRGGGTDTQYF
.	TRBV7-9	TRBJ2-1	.	TGTGCCAGCAGCTCGCAAGAACAGCCCAATGAGCAGTTCTTC	CASSSQEQPNEQFF
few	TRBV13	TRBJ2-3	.	TGTGCCAGCAGCTCTGTAGCGGCGGGGACCACAGATACGCAGTATTTT	CASSSVAAGTTDTQYF
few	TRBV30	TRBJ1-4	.	TGTGCCTGGATGGGGGCTTTCAATGAAAAACTGTTTTTT	CAWMGAFNEKLFF
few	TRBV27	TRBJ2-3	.	TGTGCCAGCAGTTTTAGAGGGTGGAGAGATACGCAGTATTTT	CASSFRGWRDTQYF
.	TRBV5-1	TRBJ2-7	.	TGCGCCAGCAGCCCTCAGGGTTCCTACGAGCAGTACTTC	CASSPQGSYEQYF
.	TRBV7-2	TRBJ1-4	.	TGTGCCAGCAGCTTACTGGCAGCGGGACCTAATGAAAAACTGTTTTTT	CASSLLAAGPNEKLFF
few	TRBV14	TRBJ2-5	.	TGTGCCAGCAGGCCTACAGGACCACAAGAGACCCAGTACTTC	CASRPTGPQETQYF
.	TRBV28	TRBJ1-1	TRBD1	TGTGCCAGCAGTCAACGCACAGGGGGCCTGAACACTGAAGCTTTCTTT	CASSQRTGGLNTEAFF
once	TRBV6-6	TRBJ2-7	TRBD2	TGTGCCAGCAGCCATAGCGGGGAACTCTACGAGCAGTACTTC	CASSHSGELYEQYF
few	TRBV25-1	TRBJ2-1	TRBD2	TGTGCCAGCAGGGTTAGCGTCAGCGGGAAGTATGAGCAGTTCTTC	CASRVSVSGKYEQFF